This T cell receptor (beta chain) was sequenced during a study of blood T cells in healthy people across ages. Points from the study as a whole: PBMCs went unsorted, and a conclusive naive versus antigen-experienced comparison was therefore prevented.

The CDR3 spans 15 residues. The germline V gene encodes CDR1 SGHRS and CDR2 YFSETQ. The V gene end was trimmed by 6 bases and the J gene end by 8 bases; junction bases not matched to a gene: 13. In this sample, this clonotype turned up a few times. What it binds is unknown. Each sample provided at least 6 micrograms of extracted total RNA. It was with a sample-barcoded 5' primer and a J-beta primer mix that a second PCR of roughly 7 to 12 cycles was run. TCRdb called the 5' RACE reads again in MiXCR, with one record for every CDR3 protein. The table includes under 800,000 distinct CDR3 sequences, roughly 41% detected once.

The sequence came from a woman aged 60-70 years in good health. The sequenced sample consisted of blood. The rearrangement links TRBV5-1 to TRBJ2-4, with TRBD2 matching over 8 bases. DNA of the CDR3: TGCGCCAGCAATCCGGGAGGGGCGATGGGGGACATTCAGTACTTC. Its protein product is CASNPGGAMGDIQYF.